This TCR beta chain is from a study of beta chain features in type 1 diabetes. Study as a whole: There was similarity between patients and healthy donors in age, gender and cell yields. Findings and caveats of the study: More deletions and fewer insertions at VDJ junctions were seen in type 1 diabetes patients. Within each of all four CD4+ subsets, Type 1 diabetes patients had TCRB CDR3s that were moderately but significantly shorter.

Donors underwent one heparinised blood draw, around 120 mL on average. The whole isolated RNA underwent reverse transcription, so sequencing captured expressed TCRB transcripts. Profiling relied on immunoSEQ multiplex PCR, and the TCRdb table lists in-frame clones only, not all of them. The top ten hold roughly 0.022% of the sample, which has roughly 730,000 clones, 13% seen once. Germline V lookup: CDR1 SEHNR, CDR2 FQNEAQ (reference sequence). This CDR3 has 12 residues. Trimming cost V 8 bases and J 4 bases, with 10 bases left between them. As for this clone: Its specificity is not known.

The specimen sequenced was naive CD4+ T cells from blood. The chain is built from TRBV7-9 and TRBJ2-3, with D perhaps matching TRBD2 (5 bases). The sequence came from a man between 18 and 29 years old with type 1 diabetes. The CDR3 loop is CASWEAADTQYF. In DNA form, the CDR3 reads TGTGCCAGCTGGGAAGCGGCAGATACGCAGTATTTT.